Below are 3 T cell receptor beta chains sequenced from a single sample in a study of Tregs in tolerant kidney transplant recipients. The method was immunoSEQ multiplex PCR; TCRdb's version includes in-frame clones alone and lacks a portion of them. The sample lists about 73,000 clones, roughly 98% occurring once. The sequenced sample was CD4+ T cells from blood, obtained before the transplant. These receptors were obtained from a human donor who received a combined kidney and bone marrow transplant.

This clone was observed a single time. The genes are TRBV7-9 and TRBJ2-7, with TRBD2 identical over 9 bases. Germline CDR1 reads SEHNR; CDR2 reads FQNEAQ (reference sequence). Unmatched junction bases numbered 2, after V lost 5 bases and J lost 0 bases. The CDR3 totals 14 residues. The CDR3: CASSNSGSSYEQYF. The CDR3 DNA reads as TGTGCCAGCAGCAATAGCGGGAGCTCCTACGAGCAGTACTTC.

The chain employs TRBV11-2 and TRBJ1-1; 7 positions agree with TRBD1. The V and J ends lost 5 bases and 1 base, in that order; junction bases with no gene match: 7. The germline V gene encodes CDR1 SGHAT and CDR2 FQNNGV. The CDR3 sequence is 15 residues long. The CDR3 nucleotides are TGTGCCAGCAGCCACACCGGGACAGCGAACACTGAAGCTTTCTTT. This sequence encodes CASSHTGTANTEAFF. Drawing the rest from reference TRBV11-2 and TRBJ1-1, the complete variable domain is EAGVAQSPRYKIIEKRQSVAFWCNPISGHATLYWYQQILGQGPKLLIQFQNNGVVDDSQLPKDRFSAERLKGVDSTLKIQPAKLEDSAVYLCASSHTGTANTEAFFGQGTRLTVV.

The V gene is TRBV7-2, the J gene TRBJ1-5; possible D gene TRBD1, 6 bases. Looked up from germline, CDR1 is SGHTA and CDR2 is FQGNSA. The length of the CDR3 is 15 residues. V gave up 6 bases and J gave up 8 bases, with 20 bases separating them. The CDR3 region has the DNA TGTGCCAGCAGTCAAACGACAGGTTCCGGTGAGCCCCAGCATTTT. It codes for CASSQTTGSGEPQHF.